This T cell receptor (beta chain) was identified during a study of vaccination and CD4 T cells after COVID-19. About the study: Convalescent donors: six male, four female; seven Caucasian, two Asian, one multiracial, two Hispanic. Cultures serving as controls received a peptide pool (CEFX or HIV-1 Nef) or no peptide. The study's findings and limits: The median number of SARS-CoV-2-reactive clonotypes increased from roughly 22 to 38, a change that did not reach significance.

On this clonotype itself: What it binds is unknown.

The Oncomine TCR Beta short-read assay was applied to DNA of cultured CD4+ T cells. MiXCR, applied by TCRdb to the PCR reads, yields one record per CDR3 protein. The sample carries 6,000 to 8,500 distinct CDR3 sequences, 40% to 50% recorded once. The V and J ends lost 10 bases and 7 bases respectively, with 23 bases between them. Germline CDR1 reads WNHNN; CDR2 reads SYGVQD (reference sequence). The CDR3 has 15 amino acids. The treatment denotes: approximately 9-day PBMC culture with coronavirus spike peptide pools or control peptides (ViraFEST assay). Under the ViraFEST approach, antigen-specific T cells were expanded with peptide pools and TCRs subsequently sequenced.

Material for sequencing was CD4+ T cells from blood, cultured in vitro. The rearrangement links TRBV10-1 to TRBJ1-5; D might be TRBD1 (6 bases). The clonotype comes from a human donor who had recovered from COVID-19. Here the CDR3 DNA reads TGCGCCACCTATTGTCCGGGACAACAACAGCAGCCCCAGCATTTT. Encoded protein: CATYCPGQQQQPQHF.